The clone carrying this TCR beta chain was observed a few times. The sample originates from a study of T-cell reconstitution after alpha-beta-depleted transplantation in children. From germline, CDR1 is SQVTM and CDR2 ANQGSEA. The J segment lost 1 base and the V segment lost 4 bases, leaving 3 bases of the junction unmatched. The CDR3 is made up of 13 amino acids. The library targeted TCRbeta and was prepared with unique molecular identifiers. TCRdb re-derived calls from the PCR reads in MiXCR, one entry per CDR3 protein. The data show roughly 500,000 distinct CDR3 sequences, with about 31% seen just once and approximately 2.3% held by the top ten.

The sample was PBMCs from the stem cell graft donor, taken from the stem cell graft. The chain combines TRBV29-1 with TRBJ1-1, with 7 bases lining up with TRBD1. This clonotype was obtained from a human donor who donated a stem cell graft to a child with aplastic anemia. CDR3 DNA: TGCAGCGTTGCACAGGGGAGGAACACTGAAGCTTTCTTT. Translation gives CSVAQGRNTEAFF.